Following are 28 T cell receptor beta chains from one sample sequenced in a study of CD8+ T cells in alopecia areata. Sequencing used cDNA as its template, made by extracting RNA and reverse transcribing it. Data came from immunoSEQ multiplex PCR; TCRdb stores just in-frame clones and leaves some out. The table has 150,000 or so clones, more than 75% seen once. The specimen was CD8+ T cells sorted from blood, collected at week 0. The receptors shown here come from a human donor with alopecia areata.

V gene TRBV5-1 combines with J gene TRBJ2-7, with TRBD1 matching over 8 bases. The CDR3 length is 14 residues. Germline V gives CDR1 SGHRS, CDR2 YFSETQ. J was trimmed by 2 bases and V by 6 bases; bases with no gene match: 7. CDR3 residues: CASTTGTGAYEQYF. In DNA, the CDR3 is TGCGCCAGCACCACCGGGACAGGAGCCTACGAGCAGTACTTC.

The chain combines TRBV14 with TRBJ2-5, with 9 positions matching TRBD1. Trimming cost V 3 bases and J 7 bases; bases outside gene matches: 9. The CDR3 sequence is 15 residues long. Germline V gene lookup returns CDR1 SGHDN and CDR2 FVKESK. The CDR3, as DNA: TGTGCCAGCAGCCAGACGGGACAGGGCGGCGTGACCCAGTACTTC. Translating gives CASSQTGQGGVTQYF.

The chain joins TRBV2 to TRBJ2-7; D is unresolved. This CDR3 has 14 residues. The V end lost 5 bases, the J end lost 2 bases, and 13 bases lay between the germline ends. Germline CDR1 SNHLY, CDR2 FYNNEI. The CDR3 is CASSLTAATYEQYF. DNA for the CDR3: TGTGCCAGCAGTCTAACCGCTGCAACCTACGAGCAGTACTTC.

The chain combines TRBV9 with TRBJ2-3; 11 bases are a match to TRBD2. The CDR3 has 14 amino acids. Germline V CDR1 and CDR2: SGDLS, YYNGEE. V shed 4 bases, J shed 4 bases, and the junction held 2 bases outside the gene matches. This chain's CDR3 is CASSILAGADTQYF. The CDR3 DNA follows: TGTGCCAGCAGCATACTAGCGGGAGCAGATACGCAGTATTTT.

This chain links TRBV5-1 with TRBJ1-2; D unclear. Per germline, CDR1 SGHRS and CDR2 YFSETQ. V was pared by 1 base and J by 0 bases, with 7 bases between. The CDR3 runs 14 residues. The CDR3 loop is CASSLNGANYGYTF. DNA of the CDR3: TGCGCCAGCAGCTTGAACGGGGCTAACTATGGCTACACCTTC.

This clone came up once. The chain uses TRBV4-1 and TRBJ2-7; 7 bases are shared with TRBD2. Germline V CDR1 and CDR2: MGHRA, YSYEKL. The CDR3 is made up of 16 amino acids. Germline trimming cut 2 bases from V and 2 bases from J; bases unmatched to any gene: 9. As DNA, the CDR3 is TGCGCCAGCAGCCAACTTACGGGAGGACCCCCCTACGAGCAGTACTTC. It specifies CASSQLTGGPPYEQYF.

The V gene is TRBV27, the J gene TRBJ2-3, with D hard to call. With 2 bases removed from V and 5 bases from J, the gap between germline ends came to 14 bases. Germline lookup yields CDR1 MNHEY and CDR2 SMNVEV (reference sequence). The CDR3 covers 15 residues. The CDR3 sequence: CASSLTAGGGDTQYF. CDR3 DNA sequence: TGTGCCAGCAGTTTAACCGCTGGCGGTGGAGATACGCAGTATTTT.

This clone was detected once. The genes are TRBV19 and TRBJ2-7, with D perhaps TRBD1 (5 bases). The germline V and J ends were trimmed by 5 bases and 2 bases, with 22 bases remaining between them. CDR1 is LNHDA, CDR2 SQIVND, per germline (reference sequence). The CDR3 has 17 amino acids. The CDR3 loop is CASSPNPEGVRPYEQYF. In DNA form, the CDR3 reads TGTGCCAGTAGTCCCAACCCAGAAGGGGTCCGACCCTACGAGCAGTACTTC.

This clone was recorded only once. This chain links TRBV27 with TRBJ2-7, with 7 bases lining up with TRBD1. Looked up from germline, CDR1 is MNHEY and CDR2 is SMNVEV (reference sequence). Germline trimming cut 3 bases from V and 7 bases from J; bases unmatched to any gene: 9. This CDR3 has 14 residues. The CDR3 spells CASSLWSGGWEQYF. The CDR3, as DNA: TGTGCCAGCAGTTTGTGGTCAGGGGGTTGGGAGCAGTACTTC.

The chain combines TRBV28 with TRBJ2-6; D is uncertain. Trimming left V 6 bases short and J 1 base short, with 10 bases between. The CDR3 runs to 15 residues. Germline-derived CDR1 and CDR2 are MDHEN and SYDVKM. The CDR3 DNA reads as TGTGCCAGCAGCTACCATCCTTCTGGGGCCAACGTCCTGACTTTC. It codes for CASSYHPSGANVLTF.

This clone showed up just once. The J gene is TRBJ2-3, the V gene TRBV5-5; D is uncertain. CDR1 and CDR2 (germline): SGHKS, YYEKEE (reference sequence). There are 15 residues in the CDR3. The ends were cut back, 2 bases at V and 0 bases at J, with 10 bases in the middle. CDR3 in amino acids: CASSLDATSTDTQYF. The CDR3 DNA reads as TGTGCCAGCAGCTTAGACGCTACTAGCACAGATACGCAGTATTTT.

The CDR3 here is CATGTSGESSYEQYF. The CDR3 bases are TGTGCCACCGGGACTAGCGGGGAGTCCTCCTACGAGCAGTACTTC. V usage is TRBV7-9 and J usage is TRBJ2-7; 13 bases align to TRBD2. The CDR3 is made up of 15 amino acids. With V trimmed by 10 bases and J by 0 bases, 6 bases remained unmatched. Germline V gives CDR1 SEHNR, CDR2 FQNEAQ (reference sequence). Together with reference TRBV7-9 and TRBJ2-7, the CDR3 gives the full variable domain: DTGVSQNPRHKITKRGQNVTFRCDPISEHNRLYWYRQTLGQGPEFLTYFQNEAQLEKSRLLSDRFSAERPKGSFSTLEIQRTEQGDSAMYLCATGTSGESSYEQYFGPGTRLTVT.

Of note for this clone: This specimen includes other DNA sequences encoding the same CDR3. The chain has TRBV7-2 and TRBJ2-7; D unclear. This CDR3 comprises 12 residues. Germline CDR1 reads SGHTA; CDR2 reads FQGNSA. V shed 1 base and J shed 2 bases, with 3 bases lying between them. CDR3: CASSLGTYEQYF. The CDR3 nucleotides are TGTGCCAGCAGCTTAGGGACCTACGAGCAGTACTTC.

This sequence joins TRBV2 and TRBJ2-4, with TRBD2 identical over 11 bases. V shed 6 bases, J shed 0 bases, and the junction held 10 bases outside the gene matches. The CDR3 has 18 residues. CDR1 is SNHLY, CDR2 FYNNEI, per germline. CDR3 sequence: CASRTGLAAPLAKNIQYF. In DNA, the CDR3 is TGTGCCAGCAGGACGGGACTAGCGGCTCCACTAGCCAAAAACATTCAGTACTTC. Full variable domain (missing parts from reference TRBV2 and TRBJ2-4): EPEVTQTPSHQVTQMGQEVILRCVPISNHLYFYWYRQILGQKVEFLVSFYNNEISEKSEIFDDQFSVERPDGSNFTLKIRSTKLEDSAMYFCASRTGLAAPLAKNIQYFGAGTRLSVL.

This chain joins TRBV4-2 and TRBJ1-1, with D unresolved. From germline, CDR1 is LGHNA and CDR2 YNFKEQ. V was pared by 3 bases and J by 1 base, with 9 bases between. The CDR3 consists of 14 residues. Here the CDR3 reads CASSQPGGNTEAFF. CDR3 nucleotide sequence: TGTGCCAGCAGCCAGCCTGGAGGGAACACTGAAGCTTTCTTT.

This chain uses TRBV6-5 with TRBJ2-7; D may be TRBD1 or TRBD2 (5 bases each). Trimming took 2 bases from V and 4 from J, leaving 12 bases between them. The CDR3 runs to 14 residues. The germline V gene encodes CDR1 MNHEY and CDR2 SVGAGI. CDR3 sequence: CASSYQGEKYEQYF. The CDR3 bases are TGTGCCAGCAGTTACCAGGGAGAGAAGTACGAGCAGTACTTC.

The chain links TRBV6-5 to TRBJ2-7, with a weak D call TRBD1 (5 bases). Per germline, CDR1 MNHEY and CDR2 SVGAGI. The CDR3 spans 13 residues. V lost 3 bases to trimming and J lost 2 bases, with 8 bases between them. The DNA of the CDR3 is TGTGCCAGCAGTTATCAGGGTACCTACGAGCAGTACTTC. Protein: CASSYQGTYEQYF.

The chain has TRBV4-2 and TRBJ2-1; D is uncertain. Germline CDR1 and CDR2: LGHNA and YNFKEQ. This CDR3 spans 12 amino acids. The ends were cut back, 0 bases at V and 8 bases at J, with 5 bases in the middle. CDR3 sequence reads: CASSQEGHEQFF. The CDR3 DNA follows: TGTGCCAGCAGCCAAGAAGGTCATGAGCAGTTCTTC.

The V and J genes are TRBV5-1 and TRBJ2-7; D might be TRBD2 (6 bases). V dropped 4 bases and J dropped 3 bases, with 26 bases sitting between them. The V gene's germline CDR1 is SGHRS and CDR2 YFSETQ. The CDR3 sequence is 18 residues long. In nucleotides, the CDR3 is TGCGCCAGCAGCCCATTGGGACTCCCGGACACGGCGAACTACGAGCAGTACTTC. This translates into CASSPLGLPDTANYEQYF.

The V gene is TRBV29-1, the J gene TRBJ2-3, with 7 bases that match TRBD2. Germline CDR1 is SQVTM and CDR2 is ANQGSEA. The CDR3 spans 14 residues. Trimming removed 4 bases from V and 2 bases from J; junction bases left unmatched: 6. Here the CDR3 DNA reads TGCAGCGTTGTACTAGCGAGACTCACAGATACGCAGTATTTT. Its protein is CSVVLARLTDTQYF.

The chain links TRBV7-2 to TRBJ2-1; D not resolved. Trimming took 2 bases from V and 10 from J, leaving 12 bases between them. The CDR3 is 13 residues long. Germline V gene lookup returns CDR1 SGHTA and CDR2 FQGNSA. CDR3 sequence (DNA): TGTGCCAGCAGCTTATTATACCTTAGGGAGCAGTTCTTC. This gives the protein CASSLLYLREQFF. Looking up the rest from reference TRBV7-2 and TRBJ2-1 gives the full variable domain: GAGVSQSPSNKVTEKGKDVELRCDPISGHTALYWYRQSLGQGLEFLIYFQGNSAPDKSGLPSDRFSAERTGGSVSTLTIQRTQQEDSAVYLCASSLLYLREQFFGPGTRLTVL.

The CDR3 reads CATYGQSHYEQYF. As DNA, the CDR3 is TGTGCCACCTACGGACAGTCCCACTACGAGCAGTACTTC. The chain links TRBV6-1 to TRBJ2-7; possibly TRBD1 for D (6 bases). The V end was cut by 10 bases, the J end by 3 bases, with 16 bases between. Germline CDR1 and CDR2: MNHNS and SASEGT. The CDR3 is 13 amino acids.

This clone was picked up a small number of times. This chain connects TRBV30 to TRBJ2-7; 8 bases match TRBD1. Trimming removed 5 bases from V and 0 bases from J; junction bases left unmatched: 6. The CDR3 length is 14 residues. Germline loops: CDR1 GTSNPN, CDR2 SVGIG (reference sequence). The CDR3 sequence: CAWAHRGFSYEQYF. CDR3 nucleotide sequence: TGTGCCTGGGCTCACAGGGGGTTCTCCTACGAGCAGTACTTC.

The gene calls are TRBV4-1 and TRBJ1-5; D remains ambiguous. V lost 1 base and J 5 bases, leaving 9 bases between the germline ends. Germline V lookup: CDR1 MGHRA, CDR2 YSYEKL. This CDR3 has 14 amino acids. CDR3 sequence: CASSQVRGDQPQHF. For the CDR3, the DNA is TGCGCCAGCAGCCAAGTGCGAGGAGATCAGCCCCAGCATTTT.

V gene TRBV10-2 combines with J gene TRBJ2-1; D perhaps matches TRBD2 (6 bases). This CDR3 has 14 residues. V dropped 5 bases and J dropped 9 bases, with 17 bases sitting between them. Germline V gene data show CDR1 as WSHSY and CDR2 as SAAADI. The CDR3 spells CASSYGVVSGEQFF. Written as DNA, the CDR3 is TGCGCCAGCAGTTACGGGGTAGTTAGCGGTGAGCAGTTCTTC.

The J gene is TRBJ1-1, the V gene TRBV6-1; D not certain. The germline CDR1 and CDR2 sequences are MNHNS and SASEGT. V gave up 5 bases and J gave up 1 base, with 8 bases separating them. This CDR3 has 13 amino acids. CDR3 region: CASSHGRNTEAFF. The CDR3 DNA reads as TGTGCCAGCAGTCATGGACGGAACACTGAAGCTTTCTTT.

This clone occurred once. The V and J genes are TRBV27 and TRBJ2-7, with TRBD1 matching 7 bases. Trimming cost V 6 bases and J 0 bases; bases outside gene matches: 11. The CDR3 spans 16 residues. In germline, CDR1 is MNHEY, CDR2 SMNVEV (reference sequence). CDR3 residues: CASRLAGTDSSYEQYF. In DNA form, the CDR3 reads TGTGCCAGCAGACTGGCCGGGACAGATAGCTCCTACGAGCAGTACTTC.

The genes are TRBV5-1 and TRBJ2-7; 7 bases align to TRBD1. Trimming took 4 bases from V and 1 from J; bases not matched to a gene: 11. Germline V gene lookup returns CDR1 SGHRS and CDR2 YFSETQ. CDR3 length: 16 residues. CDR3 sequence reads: CASSPLPDRESYEQYF. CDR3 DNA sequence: TGCGCCAGCAGCCCGTTGCCCGACAGGGAATCCTACGAGCAGTACTTC.